The next 14 T cell receptor beta chains were all read from a single sample in a study of T cells after yellow fever vaccination. TCRdb re-derived calls from the 5' RACE reads in MiXCR, one entry per CDR3 protein. The data show about 300,000 distinct CDR3 sequences, with less than 9.5% seen just once and about 3.7% held by the top ten. The specimen was CD4+ T cells sorted from PBMCs, collected 5 days after the yellow fever booster vaccination. Source of these receptors: a man aged 18 to 30 who received the YFV17D yellow fever vaccine.

In DNA, the CDR3 is TGTGCCAGCAGCGCCGGGGGAACCTACAATGAGCAGTTCTTC. This sequence encodes CASSAGGTYNEQFF. The V gene is TRBV12-3 or TRBV12-4, the J gene TRBJ2-1; tentative D call: TRBD2 (6 bases). V was shortened by 6 bases and J by 2 bases, with 11 bases between the two germline ends. The CDR3 covers 14 residues.

The genes are TRBV6-6 and TRBJ2-5; 7 nucleotides match TRBD2. Germline V gene data show CDR1 as MNHNY and CDR2 as SVGAGI (reference sequence). V shed 3 bases and J 4 bases; nucleotides not matched to a gene: 8. The CDR3 spans 15 residues. CDR3 residues: CASSYGGGRGETQYF. The CDR3, as DNA: TGTGCCAGCAGTTATGGTGGCGGGAGAGGAGAGACCCAGTACTTC.

This clonotype has a handful of counts. This chain links TRBV25-1 with TRBJ2-5, with D perhaps TRBD1 (6 bases). V gave up 6 bases and J gave up 7 bases, with 24 bases separating them. This CDR3 has 16 residues. From germline, CDR1 is MGHDK and CDR2 SYGVNS. In nucleotides, the CDR3 is TGTGCCAGCAGGGAGAAGACAGGCTCTAATTCTGTGACCCAGTACTTC. Protein: CASREKTGSNSVTQYF.

This clonotype has just a few counts. The chain carries TRBV4-2 and TRBJ1-4; tentatively, D is TRBD1 (6 bases). Trimming took off 1 base at V and 0 bases at J, with 15 bases between the two ends. The CDR3 sequence is 18 residues long. CDR1 and CDR2 from the germline V gene are LGHNA and YNFKEQ. CDR3 in amino acids: CASSQVRGAQTTNEKLFF. CDR3 sequence (DNA): TGTGCCAGCAGCCAAGTTCGGGGGGCGCAGACAACTAATGAAAAACTGTTTTTT.

This clonotype was found a few times. The chain recombines TRBV12-3 or TRBV12-4 with TRBJ1-1; tentatively, D is TRBD1 (5 bases). Between the trimmed V and J ends, which lost 5 bases and 5 bases, there was a span of 15 bases. This CDR3 region has 14 residues. The CDR3 protein is CASSLQVGWTEAFF. The CDR3 DNA follows: TGTGCCAGCAGTCTACAGGTTGGATGGACTGAAGCTTTCTTT.

The CDR3 loop is CASSLGTVETYEQYF. In DNA, the CDR3 is TGTGCCAGCAGTTTGGGGACAGTAGAGACCTACGAGCAGTACTTC. The chain joins TRBV12-3 or TRBV12-4 to TRBJ2-7, with 7 bases identical to TRBD1. V lost 3 bases, J lost 2 bases, and 7 bases stayed unmatched. CDR3 size: 15 residues.

The rearrangement joins TRBV7-2 to TRBJ2-3, with D hard to call. The V and J ends lost 4 bases and 5 bases respectively, with 13 bases between them. The germline CDR1 and CDR2 sequences are SGHTA and FQGNSA. This CDR3 spans 14 amino acids. DNA for the CDR3: TGTGCCAGCAGCTCCATACCCCGAGGAGATACGCAGTATTTT. Protein: CASSSIPRGDTQYF.

A few counts support this clonotype. The chain is built from TRBV5-4 and TRBJ2-5; 10 nucleotides match TRBD2. From germline, CDR1 is SGHNT and CDR2 YYREEE (reference sequence). The trim removed 4 bases at V and 4 bases at J, leaving 10 bases unmatched. The CDR3 contains 16 residues. The CDR3 loop is CASSLGLAQRRETQYF. CDR3 in DNA: TGTGCCAGCAGCCTGGGACTAGCGCAGAGGCGAGAGACCCAGTACTTC.

A few counts support this clonotype. The chain recombines TRBV6-6 with TRBJ2-7, with TRBD2 as a possible D gene (6 bases). From germline, CDR1 is MNHNY and CDR2 SVGAGI (reference sequence). Trimming took off 5 bases at V and 2 bases at J, with 10 bases between the two ends. The CDR3 has 13 residues. The CDR3 sequence: CASSGGRAYEQYF. The CDR3 DNA reads TGTGCCAGCAGTGGAGGGAGAGCCTACGAGCAGTACTTC.

The sample holds one count of this clonotype. CDR3 loop: CSGGGPDTQYF. The CDR3 DNA sequence: TGCAGCGGGGGGGGGCCAGATACGCAGTATTTT. This rearrangement joins TRBV29-1 to TRBJ2-3, with D maybe TRBD2 (7 bases). The V end lost 7 bases, the J end lost 4 bases, and 9 bases lay between the germline ends. The CDR3 runs to 11 residues. Germline V gene sequence: CDR1 SQVTM, CDR2 ANQGSEA.

The chain has TRBV20-1 and TRBJ2-7, with TRBD2 as a possible D gene (5 bases). Germline V CDR1 and CDR2: DFQATT, SNEGSKA (reference sequence). V was clipped by 6 bases and J by 7 bases, with 13 bases between them. The CDR3 runs to 11 residues. CDR3 residues: CSARWEREQYV. CDR3 DNA: TGCAGTGCCAGGTGGGAGAGAGAGCAGTACGTC.

This clonotype was counted at least ten times. This chain's CDR3 is CASRSGGDHYEQYF. The DNA for the CDR3 is TGTGCCAGCAGATCTGGGGGAGACCACTACGAGCAGTACTTC. The chain has TRBV5-4 and TRBJ2-7, with D perhaps being TRBD1 or TRBD2 (5 bases each). The germline gives CDR1 SGHNT, CDR2 YYREEE (reference sequence). Trimming cost V 5 bases and J 3 bases, with 15 bases left between them. This CDR3 has 14 amino acids.

This chain links TRBV11-1 with TRBJ2-5; 7 bases agree with TRBD1. V lost 0 bases to trimming and J lost 5 bases; unmatched junction nucleotides: 6. Per germline, CDR1 SGHAT and CDR2 FQDESV (reference sequence). The CDR3 has 15 amino acids. The CDR3 DNA reads as TGTGCCAGCAGCTTAGCCAAGACAGGGCCGGAGACCCAGTACTTC. This codes for CASSLAKTGPETQYF. The full variable domain, its missing parts supplied by reference TRBV11-1 and TRBJ2-5, is EAEVAQSPRYKITEKSQAVAFWCDPISGHATLYWYRQILGQGPELLVQFQDESVVDDSQLPKDRFSAERLKGVDSTLKIQPAELGDSAMYLCASSLAKTGPETQYFGPGTRLLVL.

This clonotype was detected a few times. The genes are TRBV7-2 and TRBJ2-3; TRBD1 aligns across 7 bases. Germline assignment: CDR1 SGHTA and CDR2 FQGNSA. The CDR3 covers 14 residues. V trimming: 4 bases; J trimming: 4 bases; junction bases outside the gene matches: 5. The CDR3 nucleotides read TGTGCCAGCAGCTGGGGGACAGTCCCAGATACGCAGTATTTT. Translating it yields CASSWGTVPDTQYF.